Listed below are T cell receptor beta chains from one sample, sequenced in a study of preoperative IRX-2 immunotherapy in early breast cancer. Repertoires were generated with immunoSEQ multiplex PCR, while TCRdb's copy carries only in-frame clones and drops some. The data hold approximately 25,000 clones, with roughly 75% observed a single time. The sample here was lymph node tissue, taken after IRX-2 immunotherapy. These receptors were taken from a human donor with breast cancer. Both conserved end residues are part of each CDR3. A D gene is named only where the DNA matches it firmly. Only some rows state a clone size, as once, few, many or a class for expanded clones.

j_call: TRBJ2-5; clone_size: NA; v_call: TRBV19; cdr3_length: 14; d_call: NA; cdr3_nt: TGTGCCAGTAGTGCGACCCTGGTACAAGAGACCCAGTACTTC; cdr3_aa: CASSATLVQETQYF
j_call: TRBJ1-2; clone_size: NA; v_call: TRBV11-3; cdr3_length: 16; d_call: TRBD1; cdr3_nt: TGTGCCAGCAGCTTACATACAGGGGAAGTGGACTATGGCTACACCTTC; cdr3_aa: CASSLHTGEVDYGYTF
j_call: TRBJ1-4; clone_size: NA; v_call: TRBV23-1; cdr3_length: 16; d_call: NA; cdr3_nt: TGCGCCAGCAGCCAAGGTCACGGGGTTATTAATGAAAAACTGTTTTTT; cdr3_aa: CASSQGHGVINEKLFF
j_call: TRBJ2-5; clone_size: NA; v_call: TRBV28; cdr3_length: 15; d_call: TRBD2; cdr3_nt: TGTGCCAGCAGTTATAGCGGGAGTCAGGGAGAGACCCAGTACTTC; cdr3_aa: CASSYSGSQGETQYF
j_call: TRBJ2-1; clone_size: NA; v_call: TRBV11-3; cdr3_length: 16; d_call: TRBD2; cdr3_nt: TGTGCCAGCAGCGCAGACGGGACTAGCGGCTACAATGAGCAGTTCTTC; cdr3_aa: CASSADGTSGYNEQFF
j_call: TRBJ1-1; clone_size: once; v_call: TRBV6-8; cdr3_length: 13; d_call: NA; cdr3_nt: TGTGCCAGCAGATACCCGGGGAACACTGAAGCTTTCTTT; cdr3_aa: CASRYPGNTEAFF
j_call: TRBJ1-2; clone_size: few; v_call: TRBV19; cdr3_length: 14; d_call: NA; cdr3_nt: TGTGCCAGTATCCCAAGGACAGAATCCTATGGCTACACCTTC; cdr3_aa: CASIPRTESYGYTF
j_call: TRBJ2-7; clone_size: NA; v_call: TRBV4-1; cdr3_length: 16; d_call: NA; cdr3_nt: TGCGCCAGCACCCCGGAGGCTAGCCCTATCCCCTACGAGCAGTACTTC; cdr3_aa: CASTPEASPIPYEQYF
j_call: TRBJ2-5; clone_size: NA; v_call: TRBV6-1; cdr3_length: 14; d_call: TRBD2; cdr3_nt: TGTGCCAGCAGTGAAGGGGTAGCGGGAGAGACCCAGTACTTC; cdr3_aa: CASSEGVAGETQYF
j_call: TRBJ1-3; clone_size: few; v_call: TRBV14; cdr3_length: 15; d_call: NA; cdr3_nt: TGTGCCAGCAGCCAAGATAGCTCTCCTGGAAACACCATATATTTT; cdr3_aa: CASSQDSSPGNTIYF
j_call: TRBJ1-5; clone_size: NA; v_call: TRBV15; cdr3_length: 16; d_call: NA; cdr3_nt: TGTGCCACCAGCAGAGATCGGGCGGGGGCCAATCAGCCCCAGCATTTT; cdr3_aa: CATSRDRAGANQPQHF
j_call: TRBJ1-2; clone_size: NA; v_call: TRBV7-7; cdr3_length: 14; d_call: NA; cdr3_nt: TGTGCCAGCAGCCGGACGGACGCAAACTATGGCTACACCTTC; cdr3_aa: CASSRTDANYGYTF
j_call: TRBJ1-3; clone_size: NA; v_call: TRBV11-3; cdr3_length: 15; d_call: NA; cdr3_nt: TGTGCCAGCAGTCAAACAGGGACCGGAGGAAACACCATATATTTT; cdr3_aa: CASSQTGTGGNTIYF
j_call: TRBJ1-1; clone_size: few; v_call: TRBV19; cdr3_length: 15; d_call: NA; cdr3_nt: TGTGCCAGTAGTATGAGGGCCGCCGGGAACACTGAAGCTTTCTTT; cdr3_aa: CASSMRAAGNTEAFF
j_call: TRBJ1-5; clone_size: once; v_call: TRBV6-8; cdr3_length: 14; d_call: TRBD1; cdr3_nt: TGTGCCAGCACTGTGGACAGGGGTGCTCAGCCCCAGCATTTT; cdr3_aa: CASTVDRGAQPQHF
j_call: TRBJ2-5; clone_size: NA; v_call: TRBV18; cdr3_length: 13; d_call: NA; cdr3_nt: TGTGCCAGCTCACCAGGTGGACAAGAGACCCAGTACTTC; cdr3_aa: CASSPGGQETQYF
j_call: TRBJ1-1; clone_size: once; v_call: TRBV28; cdr3_length: 12; d_call: NA; cdr3_nt: TGTGCCAGCAGTTTAAGCAGGGTTGAAGCTTTCTTT; cdr3_aa: CASSLSRVEAFF
j_call: TRBJ2-7; clone_size: medium-sized; v_call: TRBV11-3; cdr3_length: 14; d_call: NA; cdr3_nt: TGTGCCAGCAGCTACCGTGGGGCAGCCTACGAGCAGTACTTC; cdr3_aa: CASSYRGAAYEQYF
j_call: TRBJ1-3; clone_size: medium-sized; v_call: TRBV11-3; cdr3_length: 17; d_call: NA; cdr3_nt: TGTGCCAGCAGCCCTACCGCCTCAGGCCACTCTGGAAACACCATATATTTT; cdr3_aa: CASSPTASGHSGNTIYF
j_call: TRBJ2-3; clone_size: NA; v_call: TRBV5-1; cdr3_length: 15; d_call: TRBD1; cdr3_nt: TGCGCCAGCAGCTTATTGGGACAGGGAACAGATACGCAGTATTTT; cdr3_aa: CASSLLGQGTDTQYF
j_call: TRBJ1-1; clone_size: NA; v_call: TRBV19; cdr3_length: 14; d_call: NA; cdr3_nt: TGTGCCAGTACCCCGGACGGGAGGAGGGCTGAAGCTTTCTTT; cdr3_aa: CASTPDGRRAEAFF
j_call: TRBJ2-1; clone_size: NA; v_call: TRBV1; cdr3_length: 20; d_call: NA; cdr3_nt: TGCGCCAGCAGCCAACCCGGACAGGGTTGTCGGCGGGTCTCCTACAATGAGCAGTTCTTC; cdr3_aa: CASSQPGQGCRRVSYNEQFF
j_call: TRBJ1-4; clone_size: NA; v_call: TRBV6-7; cdr3_length: 17; d_call: TRBD1; cdr3_nt: TGTGCCAGCAGTTTACCGGGACAGGGGGTTGCTAATGAAAAACTGTTTTTT; cdr3_aa: CASSLPGQGVANEKLFF
j_call: TRBJ1-4; clone_size: NA; v_call: TRBV28; cdr3_length: 15; d_call: NA; cdr3_nt: TGTGCCAGCAGTTCTGACGGTGCAACTAATGAAAAACTGTTTTTT; cdr3_aa: CASSSDGATNEKLFF
j_call: TRBJ1-2; clone_size: NA; v_call: TRBV6-8; cdr3_length: 14; d_call: NA; cdr3_nt: TGTGCCAGCAGTTCAACCGGGACCGACTATGGCTACACCTTC; cdr3_aa: CASSSTGTDYGYTF
j_call: TRBJ2-6; clone_size: few; v_call: TRBV6-8; cdr3_length: 17; d_call: NA; cdr3_nt: TGTGCCAGCAGTTACTCGATTCCAGGTTTTGGGGCCAACGTCCTGACTTTC; cdr3_aa: CASSYSIPGFGANVLTF
j_call: TRBJ1-5; clone_size: NA; v_call: TRBV5-1; cdr3_length: 15; d_call: TRBD1; cdr3_nt: TGCGCCAGCAGCCTCCTCGGACAGGCCAATCAGCCCCAGCATTTT; cdr3_aa: CASSLLGQANQPQHF
j_call: TRBJ2-6; clone_size: NA; v_call: TRBV7-1; cdr3_length: 15; d_call: NA; cdr3_nt: TGTGCCAGCAGCCCCGGAGTCTCTGGGGCCAACGTCCTGACTTTC; cdr3_aa: CASSPGVSGANVLTF
j_call: TRBJ1-2; clone_size: NA; v_call: TRBV7-6; cdr3_length: 16; d_call: TRBD1; cdr3_nt: TGTGCCAGCAGCTTAAAGGTTAGGGACAGGGTAAATGGCTACACCTTC; cdr3_aa: CASSLKVRDRVNGYTF
j_call: TRBJ2-7; clone_size: NA; v_call: TRBV7-6; cdr3_length: 14; d_call: TRBD1; cdr3_nt: TGTGCCAGCAGCCAAGGACAGGGCTCCTACGAGCAGTACTTC; cdr3_aa: CASSQGQGSYEQYF
j_call: TRBJ2-3; clone_size: NA; v_call: TRBV7-1; cdr3_length: 13; d_call: NA; cdr3_nt: TGTGCCAGCAACAGAGGAAGCACAGATACGCAGTATTTT; cdr3_aa: CASNRGSTDTQYF
j_call: TRBJ2-7; clone_size: NA; v_call: TRBV29-1; cdr3_length: 12; d_call: TRBD2; cdr3_nt: TGCAGCGTCTCTAGCGGGACCTACGAGCAGTACTTC; cdr3_aa: CSVSSGTYEQYF
j_call: TRBJ1-5; clone_size: NA; v_call: TRBV7-4; cdr3_length: 16; d_call: NA; cdr3_nt: TGTGCCAGCAGCTATCGGACGGGTAAAAGCAATCAGCCCCAGCATTTT; cdr3_aa: CASSYRTGKSNQPQHF
j_call: TRBJ2-5; clone_size: NA; v_call: TRBV6-8; cdr3_length: 17; d_call: NA; cdr3_nt: TGTGCCAGCAACGACCCGACTTGGGTTGGGGTCCAAGAGACCCAGTACTTC; cdr3_aa: CASNDPTWVGVQETQYF
j_call: TRBJ2-7; clone_size: NA; v_call: TRBV1; cdr3_length: 15; d_call: NA; cdr3_nt: TGCGCCAGCAGCCGTGAGTTCAGGGGGCCGGACGAGCAGTACTTC; cdr3_aa: CASSREFRGPDEQYF
j_call: TRBJ2-3; clone_size: NA; v_call: TRBV7-1; cdr3_length: 15; d_call: NA; cdr3_nt: TGTGCCAGCAGCACCGGTCGGGGTCTCACAGATACGCAGTATTTT; cdr3_aa: CASSTGRGLTDTQYF
j_call: TRBJ1-4; clone_size: NA; v_call: TRBV11-3; cdr3_length: 15; d_call: TRBD1; cdr3_nt: TGTGCCAGCAGCTTAGAACAGGGGGCAGGGGAAAAACTGTTTTTT; cdr3_aa: CASSLEQGAGEKLFF
j_call: TRBJ2-1; clone_size: NA; v_call: TRBV7-1; cdr3_length: 15; d_call: TRBD1; cdr3_nt: TGTGCCAGCAGCTTAGGGCAGGGGGCCTACAATGAGCAGTTCTTC; cdr3_aa: CASSLGQGAYNEQFF
j_call: TRBJ2-3; clone_size: NA; v_call: TRBV29-1; cdr3_length: 13; d_call: NA; cdr3_nt: TGCAGCGTTGGGGATCGGGGCACAGATACGCAGTATTTT; cdr3_aa: CSVGDRGTDTQYF
j_call: TRBJ2-7; clone_size: NA; v_call: TRBV11-3; cdr3_length: 15; d_call: TRBD2; cdr3_nt: TGTGCCAGCAGCCGTAGCGGGATAATTTCCTACGAGCAGTACTTC; cdr3_aa: CASSRSGIISYEQYF
j_call: TRBJ2-1; clone_size: few; v_call: TRBV6-8; cdr3_length: 15; d_call: NA; cdr3_nt: TGTGCCAGCAGTCTACGAGCGGGCCAGAACAATGAGCAGTTCTTC; cdr3_aa: CASSLRAGQNNEQFF
j_call: TRBJ1-2; clone_size: NA; v_call: TRBV19; cdr3_length: 15; d_call: TRBD1; cdr3_nt: TGTGCCAGTAGTAGTCCGAGGGGGCAAGGCTATGGCTACACCTTC; cdr3_aa: CASSSPRGQGYGYTF
j_call: TRBJ2-1; clone_size: few; v_call: TRBV5-1; cdr3_length: 17; d_call: TRBD1; cdr3_nt: TGCGCCAGCAAGCTCGTCCCTTCGGGACAGGGCTACAATGAGCAGTTCTTC; cdr3_aa: CASKLVPSGQGYNEQFF
j_call: TRBJ1-2; clone_size: NA; v_call: TRBV11-3; cdr3_length: 14; d_call: NA; cdr3_nt: TGTGCCAGCAGCTTCGTTTGGGAAGCCAAGGGCTACACCTTC; cdr3_aa: CASSFVWEAKGYTF
j_call: TRBJ1-2; clone_size: NA; v_call: TRBV5-1; cdr3_length: 14; d_call: NA; cdr3_nt: TGCGCCAGCAGCTTGAGACAGCCTAACTATGGCTACACCTTC; cdr3_aa: CASSLRQPNYGYTF
j_call: TRBJ1-2; clone_size: NA; v_call: TRBV29-1; cdr3_length: 13; d_call: NA; cdr3_nt: TGCAGCGTTGAGTCAGGGGATCGCTATGGCTACACCTTC; cdr3_aa: CSVESGDRYGYTF
j_call: TRBJ2-3; clone_size: NA; v_call: TRBV11-3; cdr3_length: 15; d_call: NA; cdr3_nt: TGTGCCAGCAGCTCCAGATGGGAGCGCACAGATACGCAGTATTTT; cdr3_aa: CASSSRWERTDTQYF
j_call: TRBJ2-3; clone_size: NA; v_call: TRBV23-1; cdr3_length: 13; d_call: NA; cdr3_nt: TGCGCCAGCAGCCCTCGGCAGCGCGATACGCAGTATTTT; cdr3_aa: CASSPRQRDTQYF
j_call: TRBJ2-3; clone_size: NA; v_call: TRBV15; cdr3_length: 14; d_call: TRBD1; cdr3_nt: TGTGCCACCAGCAGACCAGGGGGCTGGGATACGCAGTATTTT; cdr3_aa: CATSRPGGWDTQYF
j_call: TRBJ2-5; clone_size: NA; v_call: TRBV6-8; cdr3_length: 12; d_call: NA; cdr3_nt: TGTGCCAGCGCCACTCAGGGGGAGACCCAGTACTTC; cdr3_aa: CASATQGETQYF
j_call: TRBJ1-4; clone_size: NA; v_call: TRBV15; cdr3_length: 17; d_call: NA; cdr3_nt: TGTGCCACCAGCGAGTTCCCCGGGACAACTAGTGCCGAAAAACTGTTTTTT; cdr3_aa: CATSEFPGTTSAEKLFF
j_call: TRBJ1-1; clone_size: NA; v_call: TRBV28; cdr3_length: 15; d_call: TRBD1; cdr3_nt: TGTGCCAGCAGTTTAAGGGACAGGTTCGGCACTGAAGCTTTCTTT; cdr3_aa: CASSLRDRFGTEAFF
j_call: TRBJ2-7; clone_size: NA; v_call: TRBV6-8; cdr3_length: 15; d_call: NA; cdr3_nt: TGTGTCATCGCCTCCTCAGGGTGGAACACCTACGAGCAGTACTTT; cdr3_aa: CVIASSGWNTYEQYF
j_call: TRBJ1-2; clone_size: NA; v_call: TRBV28; cdr3_length: 18; d_call: TRBD1; cdr3_nt: TGTGCCAGCAGTCTAACTCCGACAGGGTTCTCTCGCGACTATGGCTACACCTTC; cdr3_aa: CASSLTPTGFSRDYGYTF
j_call: TRBJ2-2; clone_size: NA; v_call: TRBV6-8; cdr3_length: 18; d_call: TRBD1; cdr3_nt: TGTGCCAGCAGTTACTCGACGGACAGGGGGTCCTCCACCGGGGAGCTGTTTTTT; cdr3_aa: CASSYSTDRGSSTGELFF
j_call: TRBJ1-1; clone_size: NA; v_call: TRBV29-1; cdr3_length: 16; d_call: TRBD1; cdr3_nt: TGCAGCGTTGAAGATAGCGTCGACAGGCAGGGGGGTGAAGCTTTCTTT; cdr3_aa: CSVEDSVDRQGGEAFF
j_call: TRBJ2-5; clone_size: NA; v_call: TRBV15; cdr3_length: 14; d_call: TRBD1; cdr3_nt: TGTGCCACCAGTCTGCGAACAGGGGGGGAGACCCAGTACTTC; cdr3_aa: CATSLRTGGETQYF